A selection of T cell receptor beta chains follows, all from one sample in a study of cytomegalovirus exposure and HLA in healthy donors. Assay used: immunoSEQ multiplex PCR; TCRdb lists only in-frame clones, some missing. The sample lists around 300,000 clones; approximately 70% were seen once. Sequenced input: PBMCs. The receptors were sampled from a female donor in good health and CMV-seronegative. The CDR3 runs from the conserved cysteine through the conserved F or W. Each record gives: D gene, J gene, clone size, V gene, CDR3 DNA, CDR3 protein. A D gene is named only where the DNA matches it firmly. Expanded clones get a size class; other rows say once, few or many, or leave the size out.

d_call: -
j_call: TRBJ1-4
clone_size: -
v_call: TRBV11-3
cdr3_nt: TGTGCCAGCAGCTTAGATTCAGGAAGAAAACTGTTTTTT
cdr3_aa: CASSLDSGRKLFF

d_call: TRBD2
j_call: TRBJ2-7
clone_size: -
v_call: TRBV6-5
cdr3_nt: TGTGCCAGCAGTTACTCGATTAGCGGGGGTACCTACGAGCAGTACTTC
cdr3_aa: CASSYSISGGTYEQYF

d_call: TRBD2
j_call: TRBJ2-7
clone_size: -
v_call: TRBV5-1
cdr3_nt: TGCGCCAGCAGCTTTAGCGGGGGAGGTACCTACGAGCAGTACTTC
cdr3_aa: CASSFSGGGTYEQYF

d_call: -
j_call: TRBJ2-7
clone_size: few
v_call: TRBV28
cdr3_nt: TGTGCCAGCAGTTTAACACAACCCTACGAGCAGTACTTC
cdr3_aa: CASSLTQPYEQYF

d_call: TRBD2
j_call: TRBJ2-3
clone_size: -
v_call: TRBV2
cdr3_nt: TGTGCCAGCAGTGAAGCGGGGGGGACTAGCACAGATACGCAGTATTTT
cdr3_aa: CASSEAGGTSTDTQYF

d_call: TRBD1
j_call: TRBJ2-3
clone_size: few
v_call: TRBV6-4
cdr3_nt: TGTGCCAGCAGTGACGGGACAGGTGCAGATACGCAGTATTTT
cdr3_aa: CASSDGTGADTQYF

d_call: TRBD1
j_call: TRBJ2-7
clone_size: -
v_call: TRBV30
cdr3_nt: TGTGCCTGGGGGACAGTGGCCTACGAGCAGTACTTC
cdr3_aa: CAWGTVAYEQYF

d_call: TRBD1
j_call: TRBJ1-3
clone_size: -
v_call: TRBV28
cdr3_nt: TGTGCCAGCAGCTTCGGGACAGGGGGCTTGAACACCATATATTTT
cdr3_aa: CASSFGTGGLNTIYF

d_call: TRBD1
j_call: TRBJ1-4
clone_size: few
v_call: TRBV29-1
cdr3_nt: TGCAGCGTTGTCAGGGGGCGAGGTGAAAAACTGTTTTTT
cdr3_aa: CSVVRGRGEKLFF

d_call: TRBD2
j_call: TRBJ2-7
clone_size: -
v_call: TRBV13
cdr3_nt: TGTGCCAGCAGCTTAAGCGGCGGGACTAGCGGGCCCCTGGGCGAGCAGTACTTC
cdr3_aa: CASSLSGGTSGPLGEQYF

d_call: TRBD1
j_call: TRBJ1-3
clone_size: once
v_call: TRBV6-1
cdr3_nt: TGTGCCAGCAGAGAAGGACAGGGAGGCGGAAACACCATATATTTT
cdr3_aa: CASREGQGGGNTIYF

d_call: -
j_call: TRBJ1-5
clone_size: -
v_call: TRBV4-1
cdr3_nt: TGCGCCAGCAGCCCTGGGGGACAATCTCAGCCCCAGCATTTT
cdr3_aa: CASSPGGQSQPQHF

d_call: TRBD2
j_call: TRBJ2-7
clone_size: few
v_call: TRBV5-1
cdr3_nt: TGCGCCAGCAGCGGCGGGACTAGCGGGAGGGCCATAAGGTCACAGTACTTC
cdr3_aa: CASSGGTSGRAIRSQYF

d_call: -
j_call: TRBJ1-1
clone_size: few
v_call: TRBV19
cdr3_nt: TGTGCCAGTAGAAGACGGAGAGGCCAGGGCACTGAAGCTTTCTTT
cdr3_aa: CASRRRRGQGTEAFF

d_call: -
j_call: TRBJ1-2
clone_size: once
v_call: TRBV2
cdr3_nt: TGTGCCAGCGGGTTTAAGGACAGTTCTCTCTACACCTTC
cdr3_aa: CASGFKDSSLYTF

d_call: -
j_call: TRBJ1-2
clone_size: -
v_call: TRBV5-4
cdr3_nt: TGTGCCAGCAGCTTCTCGGGGAGCTATGGCTACACCTTC
cdr3_aa: CASSFSGSYGYTF

d_call: TRBD2
j_call: TRBJ2-3
clone_size: few
v_call: TRBV7-9
cdr3_nt: TGTGCCAGCAGCCCCCCGGGGGGTTTGACAGATACGCAGTATTTT
cdr3_aa: CASSPPGGLTDTQYF

d_call: -
j_call: TRBJ1-4
clone_size: -
v_call: TRBV9
cdr3_nt: TGTGCCAGCAGCACCCAGGGTAATGAAAAACTGTTTTTT
cdr3_aa: CASSTQGNEKLFF

d_call: -
j_call: TRBJ2-3
clone_size: -
v_call: TRBV1
cdr3_nt: TGCACCAGCAGCCAAGCTAGCGGGAGCCTCAGCACAGATACGCAGTATTTT
cdr3_aa: CTSSQASGSLSTDTQYF

d_call: -
j_call: TRBJ2-2
clone_size: -
v_call: TRBV27
cdr3_nt: TGTGCCAGCGATCGGTCCGGAGCGGGCACCGGGGAGCTGTTTTTT
cdr3_aa: CASDRSGAGTGELFF

d_call: TRBD2
j_call: TRBJ2-7
clone_size: few
v_call: TRBV28
cdr3_nt: TGTGCCAGCAGGGGGACTAGCGGGTCCTACGAGCAGTACTTC
cdr3_aa: CASRGTSGSYEQYF

d_call: TRBD1
j_call: TRBJ2-7
clone_size: few
v_call: TRBV30
cdr3_nt: TGTGCCTGGAGTGTAAGTGGGACAGGGAAATACGAGCAGTACTTC
cdr3_aa: CAWSVSGTGKYEQYF

d_call: -
j_call: TRBJ2-3
clone_size: once
v_call: TRBV6-6
cdr3_nt: TGTGCCAGCACTGCACAAGATACGCAGTATTTT
cdr3_aa: CASTAQDTQYF

d_call: -
j_call: TRBJ2-2
clone_size: -
v_call: TRBV6-6
cdr3_nt: TGTGCCAGCACATGGGAGGTGGGCACCGGGGAGCTGTTTTTT
cdr3_aa: CASTWEVGTGELFF

d_call: TRBD1
j_call: TRBJ1-3
clone_size: -
v_call: TRBV5-4
cdr3_nt: TGTGCCAGCAGCTTGGCCGGGACAGGGCTTGGAAACACCATATATTTT
cdr3_aa: CASSLAGTGLGNTIYF

d_call: TRBD1
j_call: TRBJ2-5
clone_size: -
v_call: TRBV14
cdr3_nt: TGTGCCAGCAGCCATAAGATGACAGGGTTGGAGACCCAGTACTTC
cdr3_aa: CASSHKMTGLETQYF

d_call: TRBD1
j_call: TRBJ2-5
clone_size: once
v_call: TRBV13
cdr3_nt: TGTGCCAGCAGAAGAGACAGGGGGGCCCAGTACTTC
cdr3_aa: CASRRDRGAQYF